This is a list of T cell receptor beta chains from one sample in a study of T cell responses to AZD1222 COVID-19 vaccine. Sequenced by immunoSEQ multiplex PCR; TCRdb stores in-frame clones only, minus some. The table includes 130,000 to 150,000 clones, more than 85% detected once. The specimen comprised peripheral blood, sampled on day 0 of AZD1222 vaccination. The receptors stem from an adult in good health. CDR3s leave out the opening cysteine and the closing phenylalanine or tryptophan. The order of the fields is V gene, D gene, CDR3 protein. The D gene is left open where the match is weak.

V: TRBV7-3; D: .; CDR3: ASSLGGREVYGYT
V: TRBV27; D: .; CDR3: ASSPDPWYQPQH
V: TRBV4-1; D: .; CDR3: ASSQEPGLADTQY
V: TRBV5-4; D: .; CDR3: ASSLGLIFEQY
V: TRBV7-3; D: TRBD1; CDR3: ASSSGTGGNSPLH
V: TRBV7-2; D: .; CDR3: ASSLDLNQPQH
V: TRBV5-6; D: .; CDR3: ASSLIWEHFRSTEAF
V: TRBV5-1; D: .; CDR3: ASSLGAGDYGYT
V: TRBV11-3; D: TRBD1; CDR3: ASSLGTGQFRDEQF
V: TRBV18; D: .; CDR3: ASSRLAGQETQY
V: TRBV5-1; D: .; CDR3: ASSFQTENTEAF
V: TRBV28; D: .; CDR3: ASSPFRDGIEAF
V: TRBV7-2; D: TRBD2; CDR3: ASSLVGLAGGRETQY
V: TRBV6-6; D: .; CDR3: ASSYGDEKLF
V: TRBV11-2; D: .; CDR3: ASSLEGEGKNIQY
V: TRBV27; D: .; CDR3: ASSQGNEKLF
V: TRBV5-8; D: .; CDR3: ASSPGEITEAF
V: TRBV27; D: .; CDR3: ASSLVGPKNIQY
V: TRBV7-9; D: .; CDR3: ASSLAPTGVDYGYT
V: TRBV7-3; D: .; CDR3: ASSLTWGYEQY
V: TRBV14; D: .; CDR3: ASSSLSRGGPDTQY
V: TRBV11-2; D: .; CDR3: ASSTRTERNTEAF
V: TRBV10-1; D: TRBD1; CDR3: ASSGDRGLSDTQY
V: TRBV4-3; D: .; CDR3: ASSRAWRDSNQPQH
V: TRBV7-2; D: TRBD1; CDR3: ASSLGGTVNEKLF
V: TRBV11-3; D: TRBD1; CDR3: ASSLVWDRGFFGGYT
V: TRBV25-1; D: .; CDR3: ASSESFLAQSEQY
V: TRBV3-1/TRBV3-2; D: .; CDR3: ASSQQTGGGNTIY
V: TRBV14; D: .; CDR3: ASSQDSGTDTQY
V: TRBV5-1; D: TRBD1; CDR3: ASSLARLDRGGTGELF
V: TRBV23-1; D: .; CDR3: ASLHRASNNYGYT
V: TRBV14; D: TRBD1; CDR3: ASRQGGEKLF
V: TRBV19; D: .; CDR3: ASSTPGQPLFGANVLT
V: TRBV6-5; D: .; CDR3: ASTTSGYSGNTIY
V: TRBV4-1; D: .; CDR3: ASSQESGPYNEQF
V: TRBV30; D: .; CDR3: ACHGTSPY
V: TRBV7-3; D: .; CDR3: ASSPRGDSRVTDTQY
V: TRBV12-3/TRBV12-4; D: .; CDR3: ASSPDGNTEAF
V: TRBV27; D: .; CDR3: ASRTIRLGNEKLF
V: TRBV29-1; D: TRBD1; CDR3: SGPPGQAAPPQF
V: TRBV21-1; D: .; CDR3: ASSKVEGDRGDSNQPQH
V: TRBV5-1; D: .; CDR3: ASSSTTDTQY
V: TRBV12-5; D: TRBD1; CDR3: ASGDREPGELF
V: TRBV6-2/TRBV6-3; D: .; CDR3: ASSYSAGVGEQY
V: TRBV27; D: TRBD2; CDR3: ASSLLGLDDTGELF
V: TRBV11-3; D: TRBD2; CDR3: ASSLMSSGGATDTQY
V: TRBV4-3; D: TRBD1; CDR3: ASSHRQGSAGELF
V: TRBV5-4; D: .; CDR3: ASSWAARSDTQY
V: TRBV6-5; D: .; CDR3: ASVPLGLDTQY
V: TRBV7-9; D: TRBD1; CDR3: ASSLAGDRGYGSPLH
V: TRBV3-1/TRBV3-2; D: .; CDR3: ASSQDTLTGISTDTQY
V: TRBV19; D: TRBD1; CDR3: ASTRDRENTEAF
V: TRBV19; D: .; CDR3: ASSIETGGATGEQY
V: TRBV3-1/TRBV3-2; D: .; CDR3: ASSHRRGGPNEKLF